This T cell receptor (beta chain) was identified during a study of blood T cell repertoires in COVID-19. Whole-study context: T cells, B-cell-depleted T cells, or PBMCs supplied cDNA or gDNA.

While infection was still active, Seattle patients were enrolled and then followed longitudinally. CDR1 and CDR2 from the germline V gene are SEHNR and FQNEAQ (reference sequence). The CDR3 spans 15 residues. The trim removed 5 bases at V and 7 bases at J, leaving 8 bases unmatched. The assay was immunoSEQ multiplex PCR, and TCRdb's table has in-frame clones only and misses some. Of about 68,000 clones listed, about 92% were seen once; the top ten hold approximately 0.49%. Sequences were obtained from peripheral blood. This chain joins TRBV7-9 and TRBJ1-5, with 10 nucleotides matching TRBD1. This TCR was sampled from a man in his forties or fifties with COVID-19, enrolled during active disease. The CDR3: CASSAPGTGDQPQHF. The CDR3 DNA reads TGTGCCAGCAGCGCACCCGGGACAGGGGACCAGCCCCAGCATTTT.